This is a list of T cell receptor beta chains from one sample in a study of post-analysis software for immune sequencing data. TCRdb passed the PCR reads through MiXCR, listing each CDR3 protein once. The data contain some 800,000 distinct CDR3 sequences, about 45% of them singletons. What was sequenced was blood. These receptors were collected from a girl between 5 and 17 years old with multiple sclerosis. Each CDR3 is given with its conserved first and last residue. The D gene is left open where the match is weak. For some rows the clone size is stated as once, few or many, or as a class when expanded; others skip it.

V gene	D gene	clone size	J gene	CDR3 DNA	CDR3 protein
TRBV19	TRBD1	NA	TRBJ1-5	TGTGCCAGTAGTATCGGGGCAGGGGGGAAGCGGCAGCCCCAGCATTTT	CASSIGAGGKRQPQHF
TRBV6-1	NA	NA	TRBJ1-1	TGTGCCAGCAGCTCCGAAGGGGTCAGGGTGGCGAAGAACACTGAAGCTTTCTTT	CASSSEGVRVAKNTEAFF
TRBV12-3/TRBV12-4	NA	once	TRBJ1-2	TGTGCCAGCAGTTTTTCCGTCGGCAGGGGTAATGGCTACACCTTC	CASSFSVGRGNGYTF
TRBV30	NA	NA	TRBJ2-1	TGTGCCTGGAGCCTAGGACGGCATGAGCAGTTCTTC	CAWSLGRHEQFF
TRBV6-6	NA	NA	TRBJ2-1	TGTGCTAGCAGACAGGCGGGTGAGCAGTTCTTC	CASRQAGEQFF
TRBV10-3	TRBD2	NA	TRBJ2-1	TGTGCCTCAAGCGACCCCCTAGCGGGGGACAATGAGCAGTTCTTC	CASSDPLAGDNEQFF
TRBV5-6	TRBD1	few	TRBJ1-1	TGTGCCAGCACGGGTGACCACGTGTTGGGACAGACTGAAGCTTTCTTT	CASTGDHVLGQTEAFF
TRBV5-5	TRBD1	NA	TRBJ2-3	TGTGCCAGCAGCGGCGGGACAGGGACGACAGGTACGCAGTATTTT	CASSGGTGTTGTQYF
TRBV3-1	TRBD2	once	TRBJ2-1	TGTGCCAGCAGCCAAGCTCTAGCGGGAGTTTTTAATGAGCAGTTCTTC	CASSQALAGVFNEQFF
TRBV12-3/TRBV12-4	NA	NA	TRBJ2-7	TGTGCCAGCAGTGGGCTGGGGGGGGCGACCTACGAGCAGTACTTC	CASSGLGGATYEQYF
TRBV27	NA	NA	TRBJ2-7	TGTGCCAGCAGTTTGTGGCAGGGGCGCGAGCAGTACTTC	CASSLWQGREQYF
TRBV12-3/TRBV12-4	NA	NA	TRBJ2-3	TGTGCCAGCAAAGCCAGCGGTCTAGGGGGTGATACGCAGTATTTT	CASKASGLGGDTQYF
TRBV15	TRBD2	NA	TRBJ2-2	TGTGCCACCAGCCAGGGACTAAACACCGGGGAGCTGTTTTTT	CATSQGLNTGELFF
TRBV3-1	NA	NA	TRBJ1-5	TGTGCCAGCAGCCAAGATTTTGGCAGGGATCAGCCCCAGCATTTT	CASSQDFGRDQPQHF
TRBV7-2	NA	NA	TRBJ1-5	TGTGCCAGCAGCTTAGTCGGGGTTAGCAATCAGCCCCAGCATTTT	CASSLVGVSNQPQHF
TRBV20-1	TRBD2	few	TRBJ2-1	TGCAGTGCTAGAGAGCGGGAGGCCTACAATGAGCAGTTCTTC	CSAREREAYNEQFF
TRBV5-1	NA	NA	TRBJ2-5	TGCGCCAGCAGCTTGAACGCGTTGGCCCAAGAGACCCAGTACTTC	CASSLNALAQETQYF
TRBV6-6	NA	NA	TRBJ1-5	TGTGCCAGCAGCCCCTCTTGGAATCAGCCCCAGCATTTT	CASSPSWNQPQHF
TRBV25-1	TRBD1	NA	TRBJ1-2	TGTGCCAGCAGTGACCCCAGGGGGCGCGCCTATGGCTACACCTTC	CASSDPRGRAYGYTF
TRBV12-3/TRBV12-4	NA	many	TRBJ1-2	TGTGCCAGCAGTTCCTCCGGGACTGCCTATGGCTACACCTTC	CASSSSGTAYGYTF
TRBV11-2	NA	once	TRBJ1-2	TGTGCCAGCAGCTTGGGGGTTACGTCGGGCTACACCTTC	CASSLGVTSGYTF
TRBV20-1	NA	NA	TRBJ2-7	TGCAGTGCTAGGCCAGAGTACTACGAGCAGTACTTC	CSARPEYYEQYF
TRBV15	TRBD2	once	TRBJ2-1	TGTGCCACCAGCAGAACCGGGACTAGCGGTTTCAATGAGCAGTTCTTC	CATSRTGTSGFNEQFF
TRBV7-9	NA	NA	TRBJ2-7	TGTGCCAGCAGCCGGGCCTCGGGCTACGAGCAGTACTTC	CASSRASGYEQYF
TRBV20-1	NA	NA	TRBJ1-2	TGCAGTGCTAGTCGTCAGGGTTTTGGCTACACCTTC	CSASRQGFGYTF
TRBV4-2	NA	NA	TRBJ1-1	TGTGCCAGCAGCCAAGAGGACTACAGGGTGAGGTCTTGGATGAACACTGAAGCTTTCTTT	CASSQEDYRVRSWMNTEAFF
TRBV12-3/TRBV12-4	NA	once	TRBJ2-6	TGTGCCAGCAGTTCTCGGGTCCGGGGGATGTCTGGGGCCAACGTCCTGACTTTC	CASSSRVRGMSGANVLTF
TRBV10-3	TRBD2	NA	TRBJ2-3	TGTGCCATCAGTGAACTAGCGCTTCCTACTAGCACAAATACGCAGTATTTT	CAISELALPTSTNTQYF
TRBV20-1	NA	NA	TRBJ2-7	TGCAGTGCCTGGGGCCTAGCGTCCTACGAGCAGTACTTC	CSAWGLASYEQYF
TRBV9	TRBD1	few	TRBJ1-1	TGTGCCAGCAGCGCGGACAGGGGGGACACTGAAGCTTTCTTT	CASSADRGDTEAFF
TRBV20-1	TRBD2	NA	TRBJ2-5	TGCAGTGCTCGACCGGGACTAACGGGAAACGGCCAAGAGACCCAGTACTTC	CSARPGLTGNGQETQYF
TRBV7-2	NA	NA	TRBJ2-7	TGTGCCAGCAGCCCCAGCGACGGATTCTACGAGCAGTACTTC	CASSPSDGFYEQYF
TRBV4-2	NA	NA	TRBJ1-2	TGTGCCAGCAGCCAACAGGGAAGAGATGGCTACACCTTC	CASSQQGRDGYTF
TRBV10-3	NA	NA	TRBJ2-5	TGTGCCATCAGTGCTTCCGGACCGGAGGAGACCCAGTACTTC	CAISASGPEETQYF
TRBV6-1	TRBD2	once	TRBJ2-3	TGTGCCAGCAGTGAATTTAGACTAGCGGCACAAGATACGCAGTATTTT	CASSEFRLAAQDTQYF
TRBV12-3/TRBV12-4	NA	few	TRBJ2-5	TGTGCCAGCAGTTTAAGCCGCCCCGTCGGAGGGTTTGAGACCCAGTACTTC	CASSLSRPVGGFETQYF
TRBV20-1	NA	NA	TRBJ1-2	TGCAGTGCTAGAGCCGACAGCTATGGCTACACCTTC	CSARADSYGYTF
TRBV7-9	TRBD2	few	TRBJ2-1	TGTGCCAGCAGCTCCAGACTAGCGGGAGATGGGTACAATGAGCAGTTCTTC	CASSSRLAGDGYNEQFF
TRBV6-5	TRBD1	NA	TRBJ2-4	TGTGCCAGCAGTCCCGACAGGGTGGGAAACATTCAGTACTTC	CASSPDRVGNIQYF
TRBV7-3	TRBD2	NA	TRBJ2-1	TGTGCCAGCAGCTTAGGAGCGGGAGGGCCCTATGAGCAGTTCTTC	CASSLGAGGPYEQFF
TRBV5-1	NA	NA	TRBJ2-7	TGCGCCAGCAGCTCATTCGGGAGTTCCTACGAGCAGTACTTC	CASSSFGSSYEQYF
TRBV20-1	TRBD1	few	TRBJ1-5	TGCAGTGCACCGAGCGGACAGGGCGGAAATAGCAATCAGCCCCAGCATTTT	CSAPSGQGGNSNQPQHF
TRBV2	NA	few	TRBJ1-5	TGTGCCAGCAGTGAAATCGGGGGGAGCAATCAGCCCCAGCATTTT	CASSEIGGSNQPQHF